This TCR beta chain originates from a study of T cell repertoires in cytomegalovirus infection (dated by TCRdb to about 2019). For the study in its entirety: Donor HLA type was relevant to the analysis, as public TCR beta signatures indicated carriage of CMV infection together with the matching HLA type. Summary of the overall study and its limitations: The ex vivo response was dominated by HLA-C-restricted CMV-specific TCR beta clonotypes, which also provided the single most frequent clonotype in two of eight donors. In both this cohort and an independent cohort of 352 donors, the cumulative frequency of public TCR beta family members distinguished carriers of CMV infection plus the relevant HLA type.

This clonotype was detected only a few times. It has no known antigen specificity. Base-call qualities are not available, and no considerably larger clone is one nucleotide away. The CDR3, cysteine through phenylalanine, is 15 amino acids long. The only DNA kept is the CDR3, 45 bases in frame from the first base. V lost 3 bases and J lost 3 bases; the stretch between them is 9 bases long. Sequencing used an Illumina HiSeq 1500. Clones were called with MiXCR by TCRdb after fastp trimmed the public reads at Q25, and only in-frame beta chains were retained. A single entry per CDR3 protein holds the most common genes and DNA from its merged rows. The sample has about 360,000 distinct CDR3 sequences on record, approximately 18% of them singletons. Of the sample, roughly 8.7% falls within the top ten clones.

This clonotype was obtained from a human donor in good health (CMV status not recorded). Some clones in this sample may be carry-over from other donors' samples. The chain employs TRBV12-3 or TRBV12-4 and TRBJ1-6, with no reliable assignment of the D segment. The sample was PBMCs. The bases are TGTGCCAGCAGTTTTAGCCCTGACTATAATTCACCCCTCCACTTT. Translated, this is CASSFSPDYNSPLHF.